This T cell receptor beta chain was sequenced during a study of neurological immune-mediated disorders. As to time point: technical triplicate 3. TCRdb ran MiXCR on the 5' RACE reads and lists one entry per CDR3 protein. The sample has 25,000 to 30,000 distinct CDR3 sequences, around 17% seen once; the top ten hold around 5%. Many counts were recorded for this clonotype. This CDR3 contains 14 residues. Deletions cut 4 bases from V and 2 bases from J, with 14 bases between. CDR1 is SQVTM and CDR2 is ANQGSEA in the germline V gene. The TCR originated in a female donor with HTLV-1-associated myelopathy (HAM/TSP). Specimen: CD4+ T cells from blood. This chain links TRBV29-1 with TRBJ1-1; D unclear. The CDR3 nucleotides read TGCAGCGTTGGGATGGGCCAGGCTAACACTGAAGCTTTCTTT. Its protein is CSVGMGQANTEAFF.